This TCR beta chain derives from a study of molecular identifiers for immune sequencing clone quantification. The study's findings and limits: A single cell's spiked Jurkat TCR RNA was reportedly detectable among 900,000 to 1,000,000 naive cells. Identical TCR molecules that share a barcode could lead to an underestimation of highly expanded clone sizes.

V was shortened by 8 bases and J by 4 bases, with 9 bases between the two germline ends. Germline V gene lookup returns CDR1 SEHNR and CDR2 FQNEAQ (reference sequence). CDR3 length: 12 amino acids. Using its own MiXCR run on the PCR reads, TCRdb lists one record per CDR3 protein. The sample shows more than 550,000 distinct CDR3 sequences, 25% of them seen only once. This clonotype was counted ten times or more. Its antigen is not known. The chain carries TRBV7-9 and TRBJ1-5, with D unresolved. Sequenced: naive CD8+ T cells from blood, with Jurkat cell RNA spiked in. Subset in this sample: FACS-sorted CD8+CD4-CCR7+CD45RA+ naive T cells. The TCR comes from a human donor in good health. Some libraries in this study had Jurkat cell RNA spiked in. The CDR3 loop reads CASGSLNQPQHF. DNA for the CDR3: TGTGCCAGCGGGAGCCTTAATCAGCCCCAGCATTTT. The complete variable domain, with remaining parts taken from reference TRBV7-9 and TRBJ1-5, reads DTGVSQNPRHKITKRGQNVTFRCDPISEHNRLYWYRQTLGQGPEFLTYFQNEAQLEKSRLLSDRFSAERPKGSFSTLEIQRTEQGDSAMYLCASGSLNQPQHFGDGTRLSIL.